Listed below are T cell receptor beta chains from one sample, sequenced in a study of blood T cell repertoires in COVID-19. Clones were read by immunoSEQ multiplex PCR, and TCRdb kept only the in-frame ones, dropping some. The top ten clones hold 0.8% to 1% of a sample with nearly 110,000 clones, 71% of them seen once. Specimen: peripheral blood. The receptors come from a human donor with acute or convalescent COVID-19. The donor label of this sample is uncertain. Each CDR3 is given with its conserved first and last residue. Each record gives: J gene, V gene, D gene, CDR3 length, clone size, CDR3 protein, CDR3 DNA. A D gene is named only where the DNA matches it firmly. The size of a clone is reported for some rows only, either as once, few or many, or as a class for expanded clones.

>TRBJ1-2|TRBV5-1|TRBD1|16|-
CASSRPGQGGGYGYTF
TGCGCCAGCAGCCGACCGGGACAGGGAGGGGGATATGGCTACACCTTC
>TRBJ1-2|TRBV28|-|13|-
CASSLSARYGYTF
TGTGCCAGCAGTTTAAGTGCGCGATATGGCTACACCTTC
>TRBJ1-4|TRBV5-6|-|15|-
CASSAGTATNEKLFF
TGTGCCAGCAGCGCGGGGACCGCAACTAATGAAAAACTGTTTTTT
>TRBJ1-5|TRBV2|-|14|-
CALMGGALPQPQHF
TGTGCCCTGATGGGGGGGGCACTTCCTCAGCCCCAGCATTTT
>TRBJ1-2|TRBV11-2|TRBD1|17|once
CASSPQGQGIKMDGYTF
TGTGCCAGCAGCCCACAGGGACAGGGGATAAAAATGGATGGCTACACCTTC
>TRBJ1-1|TRBV24-1|-|12|-
CATSRQGGEAFF
TGTGCCACCAGTCGTCAGGGTGGGGAAGCTTTCTTT
>TRBJ2-1|TRBV4-1|TRBD1|15|-
CASSAGGAGGFEQFF
TGCGCCAGCAGCGCTGGCGGGGCAGGGGGCTTTGAGCAGTTCTTC
>TRBJ2-5|TRBV6-6|TRBD2|14|-
CASGGEGLGETQYF
TGTGCCAGCGGGGGGGAGGGATTAGGGGAGACCCAGTACTTC
>TRBJ2-7|TRBV7-2|TRBD2|17|-
CASSPRRAGGRSYEQYF
TGTGCCAGCAGCCCCAGGAGAGCGGGGGGGCGCTCCTACGAGCAGTACTTC
>TRBJ2-2|TRBV19|TRBD1|14|-
CASRDRVDTGELFF
TGTGCCAGTAGGGACAGGGTGGACACAGGGGAGCTGTTTTTT
>TRBJ2-1|TRBV18|TRBD2|15|-
CASSPPLASGGEQFF
TGTGCCAGCTCACCACCGTTGGCTAGCGGGGGGGAGCAGTTCTTC
>TRBJ1-2|TRBV6-5|TRBD1|14|-
CASRPSGTVYGYTF
TGTGCCAGCAGACCCTCCGGGACAGTCTATGGCTACACCTTC
>TRBJ1-4|TRBV27|-|15|-
CASSHSTGGYEKLFF
TGTGCCAGCAGTCACTCGACGGGGGGCTATGAAAAACTGTTTTTT
>TRBJ2-7|TRBV7-8|TRBD2|16|-
CASSLSHSGGGYEQYF
TGTGCCAGCAGCTTGTCCCATAGCGGGGGGGGCTACGAGCAGTACTTC
>TRBJ2-1|TRBV6-5|TRBD2|15|-
CASSHSGGEYNEQFF
TGTGCCAGCAGTCATAGCGGGGGGGAATACAATGAGCAGTTCTTC
>TRBJ2-3|TRBV7-3|TRBD1|13|-
CASSPQGQGPQYF
TGTGCCAGCAGCCCACAGGGACAGGGACCGCAGTATTTT
>TRBJ1-1|TRBV6-6|-|16|few
CASSYSFRGGDTEAFF
TGTGCCAGCAGTTACAGCTTCAGGGGAGGGGACACTGAAGCTTTCTTT
>TRBJ1-6|TRBV5-5|-|15|-
CASSVQGSYNSPLHF
TGTGCCAGCAGCGTACAGGGCTCCTATAATTCACCCCTCCACTTT
>TRBJ1-2|TRBV30|TRBD1|14|-
CAWARDRSNYGYTF
TGTGCCTGGGCCCGGGACAGATCTAACTATGGCTACACCTTC
>TRBJ1-1|TRBV6-6|-|15|-
CASSYTGIGNTEAFF
TGTGCCAGCAGTTATACAGGGATTGGAAACACTGAAGCTTTCTTT
>TRBJ1-5|TRBV6-5|-|13|few
CASKGVSNQPQHF
TGTGCCAGCAAGGGGGTTAGCAATCAGCCCCAGCATTTT
>TRBJ1-5|TRBV19|TRBD1|19|few
CASSPPPYRGDYSNQPQHF
TGTGCCAGTTCCCCCCCTCCCTACAGGGGAGATTATAGCAATCAGCCCCAGCATTTT
>TRBJ2-7|TRBV11-2|TRBD1|15|-
CASSFEWTGGYEQYF
TGTGCCAGCAGCTTCGAATGGACAGGGGGCTACGAGCAGTACTTC
>TRBJ1-1|TRBV7-7|-|14|few
CASSLVQGYTEAFF
TGTGCTAGCAGCTTAGTTCAGGGTTACACTGAAGCTTTCTTT
>TRBJ1-6|TRBV5-1|TRBD1|16|-
CASSRQGSSYNSPLHF
TGCGCCAGCAGCCGACAGGGGAGCTCCTATAATTCACCCCTCCACTTT
>TRBJ2-3|TRBV7-9|TRBD2|14|-
CASSLSGVGDTQYF
TGTGCCAGCAGCTTAAGCGGGGTCGGAGATACGCAGTATTTT
>TRBJ1-2|TRBV7-2|-|16|few
CASSSWAGRINYGYTF
TGTGCCAGCAGCTCCTGGGCAGGGCGTATTAACTATGGCTACACCTTC
>TRBJ1-5|TRBV19|TRBD1|18|-
CASSFPGQGPGSNQPQHF
TGTGCCAGTAGTTTCCCGGGACAGGGCCCGGGTAGCAATCAGCCCCAGCATTTT
>TRBJ2-1|TRBV7-2|TRBD2|14|-
CASGTSGGAHEQFF
TGTGCCAGCGGAACTAGCGGGGGGGCGCATGAGCAGTTCTTC
>TRBJ1-6|TRBV2|-|14|few
CASTPGQGNSPLHF
TGTGCCAGCACTCCCGGACAAGGGAATTCACCCCTCCACTTT
>TRBJ1-5|TRBV30|TRBD1|15|-
CAWSARDRGTQPQHF
TGTGCCTGGAGTGCCAGGGACAGGGGGACTCAGCCCCAGCATTTT
>TRBJ2-7|TRBV6-5|TRBD1|14|-
CASSAGQGGLGQYF
TGTGCCAGCAGCGCGGGACAGGGTGGGTTGGGGCAGTACTTC
>TRBJ1-4|TRBV29-1|-|12|-
CSASSSYEKLFF
TGCAGCGCCTCTAGCTCATATGAAAAACTGTTTTTT
>TRBJ2-5|TRBV5-5|TRBD1|15|-
CASSLVGGGGETQYF
TGTGCCAGCAGCTTGGTAGGGGGCGGTGGAGAGACCCAGTACTTC
>TRBJ1-2|TRBV11-3|-|9|few
CASSLVHTF
TGTGCCAGCAGCCTCGTTCACACCTTC
>TRBJ2-5|TRBV6-1|TRBD2|14|-
CASSEGGGQETQYF
TGTGCCAGCAGTGAAGGGGGGGGCCAAGAGACCCAGTACTTC
>TRBJ2-3|TRBV30|TRBD2|14|once
CAWRVAGATDTQYF
TGTGCCTGGAGGGTAGCGGGCGCCACAGATACGCAGTATTTT
>TRBJ2-5|TRBV23-1|-|15|-
CASTRGGVYQETQYF
TGCGCCAGCACCCGTGGAGGGGTGTACCAAGAGACCCAGTACTTC
>TRBJ1-5|TRBV28|TRBD1|17|few
CASSFRQGIYSNQPQHF
TGTGCCAGCAGTTTCCGACAGGGAATATATAGCAATCAGCCCCAGCATTTT
>TRBJ2-1|TRBV7-8|-|15|-
CASSLALGSNNEQFF
TGTGCCAGCAGCTTAGCGCTGGGCAGCAACAATGAGCAGTTCTTC
>TRBJ1-1|TRBV5-6|TRBD1|15|-
CASSWGDREGTEAFF
TGTGCCAGCAGCTGGGGGGACAGGGAAGGCACTGAAGCTTTCTTT
>TRBJ2-2|TRBV27|TRBD2|14|-
CASSRDYFTGELFF
TGTGCCAGCAGTCGGGACTATTTCACCGGGGAGCTGTTTTTT
>TRBJ1-1|TRBV19|-|15|few
CASSIDWTVSTEAFF
TGTGCCAGTAGTATAGATTGGACAGTGAGTACTGAAGCTTTCTTT
>TRBJ1-2|TRBV4-1|-|17|few
CASSQVVPLGRVGGYTF
TGCGCCAGCAGCCAAGTTGTTCCCTTGGGCAGGGTCGGTGGCTACACCTTC
>TRBJ1-6|TRBV10-3|-|14|-
CATSRDTGTSPLHF
TGTGCCACTAGTCGGGACACGGGTACTTCACCCCTCCACTTT
>TRBJ1-6|TRBV6-2/TRBV6-3|-|16|few
CASSLLGGLNNSPLHF
TGTGCCAGCAGTCTCTTGGGGGGACTGAATAATTCACCCCTCCACTTT
>TRBJ2-7|TRBV3-1/TRBV3-2|-|14|-
CASSHLGQGHEQYF
TGTGCCAGCAGCCACCTCGGGCAGGGCCACGAGCAGTACTTC
>TRBJ2-1|TRBV24-1|-|14|-
CATSGVPGYNEQFF
TGTGCCACCTCGGGGGTGCCGGGGTACAATGAGCAGTTCTTC
>TRBJ2-2|TRBV5-1|-|15|-
CASSRDLRNTGELFF
TGCGCCAGCAGCCGGGATTTGCGGAACACCGGGGAGCTGTTTTTT
>TRBJ1-2|TRBV19|-|15|-
CASSIGRGPGYGYTF
TGTGCCAGTAGTATAGGCAGGGGCCCGGGCTATGGCTACACCTTC
>TRBJ1-3|TRBV5-4|TRBD1|16|-
CASSLRTGTSGNTIYF
TGTGCCAGCAGCCTACGGACAGGGACCTCTGGAAACACCATATATTTT
>TRBJ2-2|TRBV3-1/TRBV3-2|TRBD2|17|-
CASSRGTSGGGTGELFF
TGTGCCAGCAGCCGCGGGACTAGCGGGGGGGGAACCGGGGAGCTGTTTTTT
>TRBJ1-2|TRBV5-1|-|15|-
CASSLREPNYMGYTF
TGCGCCAGCAGCCTCCGGGAGCCAAATTATATGGGCTACACCTTC
>TRBJ2-5|TRBV5-1|-|14|-
CASSLGGSGETQYF
TGCGCCAGCAGCTTGGGAGGGTCCGGAGAGACCCAGTACTTC
>TRBJ1-1|TRBV29-1|TRBD1|16|-
CSVVGLTGRPDTEAFF
TGCAGCGTTGTAGGGTTGACAGGGAGGCCCGACACTGAAGCTTTCTTT